What follows are 20 T cell receptor beta chains derived from one specimen sequenced in a study of cytomegalovirus exposure and HLA in healthy donors. The study ran its PCR with 60 Vbeta and 13 Jbeta primers. Sequencing was performed with immunoSEQ multiplex PCR; in TCRdb, only in-frame clones are kept and a portion is missing. The sample contains about 87,000 clones, about 68% of which appear only once. The sequencing input was PBMCs. Receptor source: a man in his thirties or forties in good health and CMV-seropositive.

This sequence joins TRBV6-5 and TRBJ1-2, with D possibly matching TRBD1 (5 bases). V was shortened by 5 bases and J by 3 bases, with 13 bases between the two germline ends. The germline CDR1 and CDR2 sequences are MNHEY and SVGAGI. This CDR3 contains 14 residues. The CDR3 protein is CASSRGGFDYGYTF. The CDR3 nucleotides read TGTGCCAGCAGTCGTGGGGGGTTTGACTATGGCTACACCTTC.

The chain uses TRBV5-6 and TRBJ1-2, with 10 bases fitting TRBD1. This CDR3 spans 14 amino acids. The V gene's germline CDR1 is SGHDT and CDR2 YYEEEE. V was clipped by 4 bases and J by 1 base; unmatched bases: 1. In DNA, the CDR3 is TGTGCCAGCAGCGGACAGGGGGGTAACTATGGCTACACCTTC. This encodes CASSGQGGNYGYTF. Variable domain in full (rest from reference TRBV5-6 and TRBJ1-2): DAGVTQSPTHLIKTRGQQVTLRCSPKSGHDTVSWYQQALGQGPQFIFQYYEEEERQRGNFPDRFSGHQFPNYSSELNVNALLLGDSALYLCASSGQGGNYGYTFGSGTRLTVV.

The chain couples TRBV7-6 to TRBJ1-2; no clear D gene. The germline V gene has CDR1 SGHVS and CDR2 FNYEAQ. V lost 5 bases and J lost 0, with 19 bases in between. The CDR3 spans 17 residues. CDR3 coding DNA: TGTGCCAGCAGCCCTTCGTGGAAGGGAGATGCTAACTATGGCTACACCTTC. Amino acid sequence: CASSPSWKGDANYGYTF. The entire variable domain, with the rest obtained from reference TRBV7-6 and TRBJ1-2, is as follows: GAGVSQSPRYKVTKRGQDVALRCDPISGHVSLYWYRQALGQGPEFLTYFNYEAQQDKSGLPNDRFSAERPEGSISTLTIQRTEQRDSAMYRCASSPSWKGDANYGYTFGSGTRLTVV.

The chain combines TRBV5-6 with TRBJ1-4; TRBD1 might be the D (5 bases). Trimming stripped 4 bases from V and 1 base from J, with 20 bases between. CDR1 SGHDT and CDR2 YYEEEE come from the germline V gene. CDR3 length equals 18 residues. The CDR3 DNA sequence: TGTGCCAGCAGCGGATCAGGGTCCGCGCTGCGAACTAATGAAAAACTGTTTTTT. As protein: CASSGSGSALRTNEKLFF.

The J gene is TRBJ2-7, the V gene TRBV6-1; 10 positions match TRBD1. The germline V gene has CDR1 MNHNS and CDR2 SASEGT. CDR3 length equals 15 residues. Trimming removed 7 bases from V and 7 bases from J; junction bases left unmatched: 13. The CDR3 loop is CASINPATGGAEQYF. The CDR3 bases are TGTGCCAGCATTAACCCGGCGACAGGGGGCGCTGAGCAGTACTTC.

The chain is built from TRBV6-6 and TRBJ1-5; possible D gene TRBD1, 5 bases. Germline V lookup: CDR1 MNHNY, CDR2 SVGAGI (reference sequence). V lost 6 bases and J lost 4, with 16 bases in between. This CDR3 is built from 15 residues. The CDR3 protein is CASSSLWGGNQPQHF. CDR3 bases: TGTGCCAGCAGCAGCCTTTGGGGGGGGAATCAGCCCCAGCATTTT.

The chain employs TRBV30 and TRBJ2-3; D unclear. The CDR3 is made up of 12 amino acids. Trimming pared 7 bases from V and 0 bases from J, leaving 8 bases between. Per the germline V gene, CDR1 is GTSNPN and CDR2 is SVGIG (reference sequence). CDR3: CAYSVSTDTQYF. The CDR3 region has the DNA TGTGCCTACTCGGTTAGCACAGATACGCAGTATTTT.

V usage is TRBV5-1 and J usage is TRBJ2-2; 9 bases are a match to TRBD1. CDR3 length equals 15 residues. The V gene end was trimmed by 0 bases and the J gene end by 3 bases; junction bases not matched to a gene: 0. Germline-derived CDR1 and CDR2 are SGHRS and YFSETQ. CDR3 sequence reads: CASSLDRGHTGELFF. The CDR3, as DNA: TGCGCCAGCAGCTTGGACAGGGGGCACACCGGGGAGCTGTTTTTT.

The V gene is TRBV11-2, the J gene TRBJ1-1; D gene uncertain. Germline loops: CDR1 SGHAT, CDR2 FQNNGV. With 3 bases removed from V and 8 bases from J, the gap between germline ends came to 13 bases. The CDR3 runs to 13 residues. The DNA for the CDR3 is TGTGCCAGCAGCTTCAGAGGAAGGTGGGAAGCTTTCTTT. Translating it yields CASSFRGRWEAFF.

The CDR3 sequence is CASSFPSGGSTDTQYF. The CDR3 DNA reads TGCGCCAGCAGCTTCCCTAGCGGGGGGAGCACAGATACGCAGTATTTT. The chain couples TRBV5-1 to TRBJ2-3; 11 bases agree with TRBD2. After removal of 2 bases from V and 0 bases from J, the junction contained 2 bases not matched to a gene. CDR1 and CDR2 from the germline V gene are SGHRS and YFSETQ. The CDR3 loop spans 16 amino acids.

The chain employs TRBV6-5 and TRBJ2-7; 8 nucleotides align to TRBD2. Unmatched junction bases numbered 8, after V lost 4 bases and J lost 0 bases. In germline, CDR1 is MNHEY, CDR2 SVGAGI. This CDR3 is built from 16 residues. CDR3 DNA sequence: TGTGCCAGCAGTTCCCCTAGCGGGCGAAGCTCCTACGAGCAGTACTTC. Translating gives CASSSPSGRSSYEQYF.

The genes are TRBV7-9 and TRBJ1-3; tentative D call: TRBD1 (5 bases). Trimming removed 1 base at V and 0 bases at J, with 13 bases between. This CDR3 comprises 17 residues. Germline CDR1 and CDR2: SEHNR and FQNEAQ (reference sequence). CDR3 sequence reads: CASSLGGAGSSGNTIYF. DNA for the CDR3: TGTGCCAGCAGCTTAGGGGGCGCAGGTAGCTCTGGAAACACCATATATTTT.

This clone was recorded a few times. The chain joins TRBV28 to TRBJ1-2; 8 bases fit TRBD1. Looked up from germline, CDR1 is MDHEN and CDR2 is SYDVKM. The CDR3 is 14 amino acids. Unmatched junction bases numbered 3, after V lost 3 bases and J lost 3 bases. CDR3 loop: CASSLGQVDYGYTF. CDR3 bases: TGTGCCAGCAGTTTGGGACAGGTTGACTATGGCTACACCTTC.

The chain is built from TRBV29-1 and TRBJ2-5; D might be TRBD1 (5 bases). Trimming left V 3 bases short and J 5 bases short, with 10 bases between. This CDR3 is built from 12 residues. Per germline, CDR1 SQVTM and CDR2 ANQGSEA. The CDR3 is CSVDRADETQYF. Here the CDR3 DNA reads TGCAGCGTTGACAGGGCGGATGAGACCCAGTACTTC.

The V call is TRBV28, the J call TRBJ2-5, with a weak D call TRBD2 (6 bases). CDR3 length equals 14 residues. Germline V gene sequence: CDR1 MDHEN, CDR2 SYDVKM. Trimming shortened V by 2 bases and J by 1 base, and 8 bases separated the two germline ends. The CDR3 bases are TGTGCCAGCAGTTTAGCGGGAATCCAAGAGACCCAGTACTTC. It codes for CASSLAGIQETQYF.

The chain recombines TRBV10-2 with TRBJ2-5; D may be TRBD1 (6 bases). Germline V lookup: CDR1 WSHSY, CDR2 SAAADI. CDR3 length: 14 residues. V was shortened by 7 bases and J by 1 base, with 13 bases between the two germline ends. This CDR3 reads CASTDRVTQETQYF. CDR3 nucleotides: TGCGCCAGCACGGACAGAGTAACCCAAGAGACCCAGTACTTC.

The sample holds a few counts of this clone. The chain uses TRBV2 and TRBJ2-6; 10 positions agree with TRBD1. This CDR3 is 15 amino acids long. Unmatched junction bases numbered 2, after V lost 8 bases and J lost 1 base. Per germline, CDR1 SNHLY and CDR2 FYNNEI. This CDR3 reads CASGTGVSGANVLTF. CDR3 nucleotides: TGTGCCAGCGGGACAGGGGTGTCTGGGGCCAACGTCCTGACTTTC. The full variable domain, completed using reference TRBV2 and TRBJ2-6, is EPEVTQTPSHQVTQMGQEVILRCVPISNHLYFYWYRQILGQKVEFLVSFYNNEISEKSEIFDDQFSVERPDGSNFTLKIRSTKLEDSAMYFCASGTGVSGANVLTFGAGSRLTVL.

The chain has TRBV7-3 and TRBJ1-1; 8 nucleotides line up with TRBD1. V dropped 5 bases and J dropped 4; count of bases not matched to a gene: 6. Germline values: CDR1 SGHTA, CDR2 FQGTGA. This CDR3 is built from 14 residues. The CDR3 nucleotides read TGTGCCAGCAGCCCGCAGGGGGCAGGCACTGAAGCTTTCTTT. Its translation is CASSPQGAGTEAFF.

The V call is TRBV4-2, the J call TRBJ2-5, with 15 bases that match TRBD2. The DNA end is a closer match to TRBJ2-7, so the J assignment may be wrong. The V gene's germline CDR1 is LGHNA and CDR2 YNFKEQ. The CDR3 spans 18 residues. As DNA, the CDR3 is TGTGCCAGCAGCCTACACGCGCCCGGGACTAGCGGGGGGAGCGAGCAGTACTTC. It is translated as CASSLHAPGTSGGSEQYF.

The genes are TRBV7-6 and TRBJ2-5; 7 bases are shared with TRBD2. The CDR3 covers 18 residues. In germline, CDR1 is SGHVS, CDR2 FNYEAQ. Trimming took 5 bases from V and 2 from J; bases not matched to a gene: 17. Here the CDR3 DNA reads TGTGCCAGCAGCCCCCACGAGGGAGGGCGGGAGTGGCAAGAGACCCAGTACTTC. Translation: CASSPHEGGREWQETQYF.